This TCR beta chain derives from a study of cytomegalovirus exposure and HLA in healthy donors. Study-level information: Sequencing of about 179 million T cells in an earlier analysis found 120 million or so unique TCR beta sequences.

PCR used 60 Vbeta primers and 13 Jbeta primers. The method was immunoSEQ multiplex PCR; TCRdb's version includes in-frame clones alone and lacks a portion of them. The top ten hold 1.5% to 2% of the sample, which has about 110,000 clones, roughly four fifths seen once. Study-level points and caveats: Investigators reported 150 to 200 TCR beta chains as tied to cytomegalovirus.

As for this clone: Its antigen remains unidentified.

The CDR3 length is 15 residues. Germline V lookup: CDR1 SGHTA, CDR2 FQGTGA. Trimming removed 6 bases from V and 1 base from J, with 12 bases in between. Sequencing was carried out using PBMCs. The origin of this receptor is a man aged 50-59 years in good health and CMV-seronegative. This chain uses TRBV7-3 with TRBJ2-2, with D unclear. The CDR3 region is CASSLNARNTGELFF. For the CDR3, the DNA is TGTGCCAGCAGTCTTAACGCCAGGAACACCGGGGAGCTGTTTTTT.